This TCR beta chain was profiled in a study of T-cell reconstitution after alpha-beta-depleted transplantation in children. Unique molecular identifiers were incorporated into the prepared TCRbeta library. TCRdb re-analysed the PCR reads in MiXCR, keeping a single row per CDR3 protein. The data hold roughly 220,000 distinct CDR3 sequences, with 9.7% observed a single time. V lost 4 bases and J 7 bases, leaving 13 bases between the germline ends. The CDR3 consists of 13 residues. Germline V gene lookup returns CDR1 MGHRA and CDR2 YSYEKL. This clonotype was observed at least ten times. The source material was PBMCs from the stem cell graft donor, sampled from the stem cell graft. This clonotype originated in a human donor who donated a stem cell graft to a child with SCID. The V and J genes are TRBV4-1 and TRBJ2-5; D gene unclear. CDR3 loop: CASSLLPVGTQYF. The CDR3 coding sequence is TGCGCCAGCAGCCTCCTTCCAGTTGGGACCCAGTACTTC.